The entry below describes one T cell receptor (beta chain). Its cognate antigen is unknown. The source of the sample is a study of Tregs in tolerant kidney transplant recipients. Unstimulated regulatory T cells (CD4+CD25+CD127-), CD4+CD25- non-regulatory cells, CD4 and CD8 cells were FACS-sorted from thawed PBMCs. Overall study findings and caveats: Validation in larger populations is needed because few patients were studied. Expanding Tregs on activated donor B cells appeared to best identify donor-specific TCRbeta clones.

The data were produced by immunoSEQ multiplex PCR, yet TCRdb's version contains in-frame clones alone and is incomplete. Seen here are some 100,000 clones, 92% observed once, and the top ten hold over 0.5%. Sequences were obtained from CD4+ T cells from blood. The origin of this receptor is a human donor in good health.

The CDR3 bases are TGCGCCAGCAGCGCTACTCCGGGCTATAACATTCAGTACTTC. This codes for CASSATPGYNIQYF. This chain uses TRBV5-1 with TRBJ2-4; D is unresolved. Germline V lookup: CDR1 SGHRS, CDR2 YFSETQ. V lost 4 bases to trimming and J lost 7 bases, with 15 bases between them. The CDR3 extends over 14 amino acids.